The 29 T cell receptor beta chains in this list originate from one sample, sequenced in a study of a mutant IDH1 vaccine in newly diagnosed glioma. Noted time point: baseline, week 1 (first vaccination visit). Treatment here: pre-vaccination baseline after standard-of-care therapy. Generated by immunoSEQ multiplex PCR, the TCRdb table keeps only in-frame clones and is missing some. Among about 68,000 clones listed, around 79% were seen once. Here the sequenced sample was PBMCs, taken from a glioma patient treated with radiotherapy, temozolomide or both. The receptor source for this set is a man in his forties or fifties with glioma.

The V call is TRBV5-5, the J call TRBJ2-2; D uncertain. V was clipped by 0 bases and J by 0 bases, with 9 bases between them. The CDR3 is 16 residues long. In germline, CDR1 is SGHKS, CDR2 YYEKEE (reference sequence). In nucleotides, the CDR3 is TGTGCCAGCAGCTTGGGACTTCACGCGAACACCGGGGAGCTGTTTTTT. Amino acid sequence: CASSLGLHANTGELFF.

V and J are TRBV2 and TRBJ1-1; D is undetermined. The CDR3 contains 12 residues. Germline V gene data show CDR1 as SNHLY and CDR2 as FYNNEI. Trimming stripped 4 bases from V and 6 bases from J, with 9 bases between. CDR3: CASSAVGPEAFF. The CDR3 coding sequence is TGTGCCAGCAGTGCGGTCGGGCCTGAAGCTTTCTTT.

The V gene is TRBV9, the J gene TRBJ2-2; no firm D call. Trimming shortened V by 0 bases and J by 5 bases, and 8 bases separated the two germline ends. Germline CDR1 and CDR2: SGDLS and YYNGEE. The CDR3 length is 14 residues. CDR3 bases: TGTGCCAGCAGCGTAGGCCCGAGAACCGGGGAGCTGTTTTTT. Protein sequence: CASSVGPRTGELFF.

This clone was found once. The chain uses TRBV6-5 and TRBJ1-5, with D perhaps matching TRBD1 (6 bases). V lost 6 bases, J lost 3 bases, and 9 bases lay in between. Looked up from germline, CDR1 is MNHEY and CDR2 is SVGAGI. The CDR3 totals 13 residues. Here the CDR3 DNA reads TGTGCCAGCAGAGCAGGGGACAATCAGCCCCAGCATTTT. Amino acids: CASRAGDNQPQHF.

The chain carries TRBV11-1 and TRBJ1-2, with 7 positions matching TRBD1. The germline CDR1 and CDR2 sequences are SGHAT and FQDESV (reference sequence). This CDR3 is built from 16 residues. J was trimmed by 7 bases and V by 2 bases; bases with no gene match: 13. The chain's CDR3 is CASSLSEGAIPPGYTF. CDR3 DNA: TGTGCCAGCAGCTTAAGTGAGGGGGCGATTCCTCCTGGCTACACCTTC.

This chain links TRBV5-1 with TRBJ1-1; D gene ambiguous. CDR3 length: 14 amino acids. CDR1 is SGHRS, CDR2 YFSETQ, per germline. Trimming removed 1 base at V and 4 bases at J, with 11 bases between. CDR3 bases: TGCGCCAGCAGCTTGCCCGGGGAGGGCACTGAAGCTTTCTTT. Translating it yields CASSLPGEGTEAFF.

The rearrangement joins TRBV14 to TRBJ1-1; D uncertain. V lost 0 bases and J lost 3, with 14 bases in between. The CDR3 is 16 residues long. Germline CDR1 reads SGHDN; CDR2 reads FVKESK. The CDR3: CASSQDPRAVDTEAFF. The DNA of the CDR3 is TGTGCCAGCAGCCAAGATCCTAGGGCTGTGGACACTGAAGCTTTCTTT. The whole variable domain, filled in from reference TRBV14 and TRBJ1-1, reads EAGVTQFPSHSVIEKGQTVTLRCDPISGHDNLYWYRRVMGKEIKFLLHFVKESKQDESGMPNNRFLAERTGGTYSTLKVQPAELEDSGVYFCASSQDPRAVDTEAFFGQGTRLTVV.

V is TRBV25-1 and J is TRBJ1-1, with 8 bases that match TRBD1. Per the germline V gene, CDR1 is MGHDK and CDR2 is SYGVNS. V dropped 6 bases and J dropped 3; count of bases not matched to a gene: 3. CDR3 length equals 13 residues. CDR3 amino acids: CASRQGAHTEAFF. In DNA, the CDR3 is TGTGCCAGCAGGCAGGGGGCGCACACTGAAGCTTTCTTT. Based on the CDR3 plus reference TRBV25-1 and TRBJ1-1, the full variable domain is EADIYQTPRYLVIGTGKKITLECSQTMGHDKMYWYQQDPGMELHLIHYSYGVNSTEKGDLSSESTVSRIRTEHFPLTLESARPSHTSQYLCASRQGAHTEAFFGQGTRLTVV.

The rearrangement links TRBV27 to TRBJ2-7; 8 bases agree with TRBD1. This CDR3 is built from 15 residues. Germline assignment: CDR1 MNHEY and CDR2 SMNVEV (reference sequence). Trimming took 3 bases from V and 4 from J; bases not matched to a gene: 8. The CDR3 region has the DNA TGTGCCAGCAGTTTTTTGGACAGGGTTCCTTACGAGCAGTACTTC. Protein: CASSFLDRVPYEQYF.

The chain couples TRBV10-3 to TRBJ2-7, with 9 bases fitting TRBD1. Germline loops: CDR1 ENHRY, CDR2 SYGVKD. Trimming took 4 bases from V and 5 from J; bases not matched to a gene: 9. The CDR3 length is 15 residues. CDR3 sequence (DNA): TGTGCCATCAGTGGAGTGCGACAGGGGGTCAACGAGCAGTACTTC. This sequence encodes CAISGVRQGVNEQYF.

This chain links TRBV2 with TRBJ2-1; TRBD1 matches 9 bases. The CDR3 length is 12 residues. Trimming took 4 bases from V and 12 from J; bases not matched to a gene: 4. Germline CDR1 reads SNHLY; CDR2 reads FYNNEI. This CDR3 reads CASSGTGEGQFF. CDR3 DNA sequence: TGTGCCAGCAGTGGGACAGGGGAAGGGCAGTTCTTC.

The chain couples TRBV7-8 to TRBJ1-1; D is unclear. Trimming removed 1 base at V and 7 bases at J, with 13 bases between. CDR3 length: 14 residues. Germline values: CDR1 SGHVS, CDR2 FQNEAQ. The CDR3 DNA sequence: TGTGCCAGCAGCTTAGTACCCGATCGCCTTGAAGCTTTCTTT. Encoded protein: CASSLVPDRLEAFF.

The rearrangement joins TRBV5-4 to TRBJ2-5; TRBD2 matches 15 bases. Losses at the gene ends were 4 bases for V and 4 bases for J; bases not matched to a gene: 14. The CDR3 has 19 residues. Germline V gene data show CDR1 as SGHNT and CDR2 as YYREEE (reference sequence). CDR3 in DNA: TGTGCCAGCAGCCCCGGACTAGCGGGGGGGCGTAGCAATAGAGAGACCCAGTACTTC. Amino acids: CASSPGLAGGRSNRETQYF.

The V call is TRBV5-6, the J call TRBJ2-7; D may be TRBD1 (5 bases). The germline gives CDR1 SGHDT, CDR2 YYEEEE. CDR3 length: 12 residues. The V and J ends lost 0 bases and 9 bases respectively, with 10 bases between them. The CDR3 reads CASSLVGVGQYF. CDR3 in DNA: TGTGCCAGCAGCTTGGTAGGGGTAGGGCAGTACTTC. The full variable domain, in which reference TRBV5-6 and TRBJ2-7 provide the parts outside the CDR3, is DAGVTQSPTHLIKTRGQQVTLRCSPKSGHDTVSWYQQALGQGPQFIFQYYEEEERQRGNFPDRFSGHQFPNYSSELNVNALLLGDSALYLCASSLVGVGQYFGPGTRLTVT.

The chain has TRBV6-5 and TRBJ2-1; 9 positions agree with TRBD1. Trimming at V came to 10 bases and at J to 7 bases, leaving 8 bases not matched to a gene. Germline CDR1 reads MNHEY; CDR2 reads SVGAGI. This CDR3 comprises 13 residues. The DNA of the CDR3 is TGTGCCACGTACGAGACAGGGGGTAATGAGCAGTTCTTC. Protein product: CATYETGGNEQFF.

The chain joins TRBV6-6 to TRBJ2-5; D is perhaps TRBD2 (5 bases). V was shortened by 2 bases and J by 5 bases, with 12 bases between the two germline ends. Germline V gene data show CDR1 as MNHNY and CDR2 as SVGAGI (reference sequence). This CDR3 has 14 amino acids. CDR3 region: CASSYMGSGETQYF. In nucleotides, the CDR3 is TGTGCCAGCAGTTACATGGGGAGTGGGGAGACCCAGTACTTC.

In DNA, the CDR3 is TGTGCCAGCAGCTTGGCCGGAGGTAATGAGCAGTTCTTC. It specifies CASSLAGGNEQFF. The genes are TRBV5-4 and TRBJ2-1; possible D gene TRBD2, 5 bases. The germline V gene has CDR1 SGHNT and CDR2 YYREEE (reference sequence). Trimming removed 0 bases at V and 7 bases at J, with 8 bases between. The CDR3 loop spans 13 amino acids.

The chain links TRBV7-9 to TRBJ2-3, with 9 bases fitting TRBD1. From germline, CDR1 is SEHNR and CDR2 FQNEAQ (reference sequence). Unmatched junction bases numbered 3, after V lost 1 base and J lost 4 bases. This CDR3 comprises 15 residues. The CDR3 is CASSLVQGAADTQYF. The CDR3 DNA is TGTGCCAGCAGCTTAGTACAGGGGGCTGCAGATACGCAGTATTTT.

This clone has a single count. V and J are TRBV10-3 and TRBJ2-2, with D possibly TRBD2 on 7 matching bases. The V and J ends lost 0 bases and 3 bases respectively, with 8 bases between them. CDR3 length: 15 amino acids. Germline assignment: CDR1 ENHRY and CDR2 SYGVKD. The DNA for the CDR3 is TGTGCCATCAGTGAGTCAGGGGGGGACACCGGGGAGCTGTTTTTT. Translating it yields CAISESGGDTGELFF.

The gene calls are TRBV19 and TRBJ1-4; D not resolved. The CDR3 totals 12 residues. Germline-derived CDR1 and CDR2 are LNHDA and SQIVND (reference sequence). V lost 4 bases, J lost 4 bases, and 4 bases lay in between. CDR3 amino acids: CASSTVNEKLFF. Here the CDR3 DNA reads TGTGCCAGTAGTACGGTTAATGAAAAACTGTTTTTT.

The chain joins TRBV6-5 to TRBJ1-1; D is ambiguous. In germline, CDR1 is MNHEY, CDR2 SVGAGI. The CDR3 is made up of 13 amino acids. Trimming left V 8 bases short and J 3 bases short, with 13 bases between. The chain's CDR3 is CASLRSGYTEAFF. The CDR3 DNA sequence: TGTGCCAGCCTCAGGTCTGGATACACTGAAGCTTTCTTT.

The chain employs TRBV6-5 and TRBJ1-5, with TRBD1 matching over 8 bases. This CDR3 has 14 residues. Unmatched junction bases numbered 5, after V lost 4 bases and J lost 6 bases. Per the germline V gene, CDR1 is MNHEY and CDR2 is SVGAGI. The CDR3 loop reads CASSSGQGGQPQHF. CDR3 nucleotide sequence: TGTGCCAGCAGTTCCGGACAGGGAGGTCAGCCCCAGCATTTT.

The chain couples TRBV5-1 to TRBJ1-2; 8 positions agree with TRBD1. Germline V CDR1 and CDR2: SGHRS, YFSETQ. Trimming cost V 4 bases and J 0 bases; bases outside gene matches: 5. The CDR3 is made up of 15 amino acids. The CDR3 sequence is CASSPQGAANYGYTF. CDR3 DNA sequence: TGCGCCAGCAGCCCTCAGGGGGCGGCTAACTATGGCTACACCTTC.

The chain couples TRBV6-5 to TRBJ1-1; D gene ambiguous. This CDR3 comprises 12 residues. Germline-derived CDR1 and CDR2 are MNHEY and SVGAGI. Between the trimmed V and J ends, which lost 9 bases and 1 base, there was a span of 9 bases. The CDR3 spells CASNRPNTEAFF. Here the CDR3 DNA reads TGTGCCAGTAACAGACCGAACACTGAAGCTTTCTTT.

Here the CDR3 DNA reads TGCAGCGTTGTAGAACTCCCCCTGCGGGGGCTTAATCAGCCCCAGCATTTT. Translation gives CSVVELPLRGLNQPQHF. The rearrangement links TRBV29-1 to TRBJ1-5, with a weak D call TRBD1 (6 bases). CDR1 and CDR2 from the germline V gene are SQVTM and ANQGSEA. The CDR3 extends over 17 amino acids. V was pared by 4 bases and J by 4 bases, with 23 bases between.

This chain joins TRBV7-2 and TRBJ1-1, with 11 bases fitting TRBD1. With V trimmed by 5 bases and J by 6 bases, 2 bases remained unmatched. The germline gives CDR1 SGHTA, CDR2 FQGNSA. The CDR3 runs to 13 residues. DNA for the CDR3: TGTGCCAGCAGCCTGGGACAGGGGGCTGAAGCTTTCTTT. This encodes CASSLGQGAEAFF. The entire variable domain, with the rest obtained from reference TRBV7-2 and TRBJ1-1, is as follows: GAGVSQSPSNKVTEKGKDVELRCDPISGHTALYWYRQSLGQGLEFLIYFQGNSAPDKSGLPSDRFSAERTGGSVSTLTIQRTQQEDSAVYLCASSLGQGAEAFFGQGTRLTVV.

This clone was seen more than once but under ten times. The V gene is TRBV9, the J gene TRBJ2-3, with D possibly TRBD1 on 5 matching bases. CDR1 and CDR2 (germline): SGDLS, YYNGEE. Trimming left V 0 bases short and J 6 bases short, with 14 bases between. There are 15 residues in the CDR3. CDR3: CASSVAPGPQDTQYF. In nucleotides, the CDR3 is TGTGCCAGCAGCGTAGCTCCAGGGCCTCAGGATACGCAGTATTTT.

CDR3 bases: TGTGCCAGCAGCTTAGCAGGTCAGGTGTTATACGAGCAGTACTTC. Translation gives CASSLAGQVLYEQYF. The rearrangement links TRBV7-2 to TRBJ2-7, with D unclear. This CDR3 has 15 residues. Germline V gene lookup returns CDR1 SGHTA and CDR2 FQGNSA. Between the trimmed V and J ends, which lost 0 bases and 4 bases, there was a span of 13 bases.

The V gene is TRBV25-1, the J gene TRBJ2-3, with 8 bases aligning to TRBD2. The CDR3 runs to 15 residues. Germline CDR1 reads MGHDK; CDR2 reads SYGVNS. V was clipped by 5 bases and J by 0 bases; unmatched bases: 4. CDR3 sequence: CASSIAGSSTDTQYF. For the CDR3, the DNA is TGTGCCAGCAGTATAGCGGGGTCTAGCACAGATACGCAGTATTTT.